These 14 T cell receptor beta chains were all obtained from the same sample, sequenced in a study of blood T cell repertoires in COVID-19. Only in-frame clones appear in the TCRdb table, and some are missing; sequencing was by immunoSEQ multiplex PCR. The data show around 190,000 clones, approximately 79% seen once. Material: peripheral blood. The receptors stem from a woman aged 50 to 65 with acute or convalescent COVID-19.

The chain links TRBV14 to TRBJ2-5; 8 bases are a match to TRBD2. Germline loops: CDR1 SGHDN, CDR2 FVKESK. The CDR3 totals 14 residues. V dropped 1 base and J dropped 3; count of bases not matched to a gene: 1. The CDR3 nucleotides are TGTGCCAGCAGCCAAGGTAGCGGGAAAGAGACCCAGTACTTC. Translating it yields CASSQGSGKETQYF.

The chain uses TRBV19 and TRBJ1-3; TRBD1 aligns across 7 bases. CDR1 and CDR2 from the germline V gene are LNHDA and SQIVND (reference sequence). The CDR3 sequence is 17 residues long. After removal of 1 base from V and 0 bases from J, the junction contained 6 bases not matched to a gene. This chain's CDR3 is CASSIGTGYVSGNTIYF. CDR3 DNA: TGTGCCAGTAGTATAGGGACAGGTTATGTCTCTGGAAACACCATATATTTT.

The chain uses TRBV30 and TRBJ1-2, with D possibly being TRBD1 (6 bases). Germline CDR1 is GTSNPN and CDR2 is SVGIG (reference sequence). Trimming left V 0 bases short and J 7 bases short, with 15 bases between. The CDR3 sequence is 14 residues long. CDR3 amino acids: CAWSVSRAGAGYTF. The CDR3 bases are TGTGCCTGGAGTGTTTCTCGGGCAGGGGCTGGCTACACCTTC.

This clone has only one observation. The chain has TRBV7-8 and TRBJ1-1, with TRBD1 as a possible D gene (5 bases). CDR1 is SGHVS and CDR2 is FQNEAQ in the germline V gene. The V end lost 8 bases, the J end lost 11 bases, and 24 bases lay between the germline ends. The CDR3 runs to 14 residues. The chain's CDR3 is CASRKGRRDSEAFF. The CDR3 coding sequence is TGTGCCAGCCGCAAAGGCAGGAGGGACTCGGAGGCTTTCTTT.

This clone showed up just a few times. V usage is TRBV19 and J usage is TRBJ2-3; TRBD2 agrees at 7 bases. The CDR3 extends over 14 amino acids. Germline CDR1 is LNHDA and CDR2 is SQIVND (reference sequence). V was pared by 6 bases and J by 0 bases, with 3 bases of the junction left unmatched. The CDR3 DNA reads TGTGCCAGTAGAGATAGCGGGAGCACAGATACGCAGTATTTT. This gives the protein CASRDSGSTDTQYF.

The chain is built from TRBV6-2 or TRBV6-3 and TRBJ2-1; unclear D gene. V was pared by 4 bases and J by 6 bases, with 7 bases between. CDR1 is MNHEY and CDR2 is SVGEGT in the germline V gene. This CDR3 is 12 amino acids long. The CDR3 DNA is TGTGCCAGCAGTTTCCTCGGCAATGAGCAGTTCTTC. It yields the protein CASSFLGNEQFF.

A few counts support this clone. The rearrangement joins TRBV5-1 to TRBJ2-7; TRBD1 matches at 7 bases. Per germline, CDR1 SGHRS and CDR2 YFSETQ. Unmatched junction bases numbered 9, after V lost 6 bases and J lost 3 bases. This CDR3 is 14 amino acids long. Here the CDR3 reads CASKLGAGGYEQYF. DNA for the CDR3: TGCGCCAGCAAATTGGGGGCAGGGGGCTACGAGCAGTACTTC.

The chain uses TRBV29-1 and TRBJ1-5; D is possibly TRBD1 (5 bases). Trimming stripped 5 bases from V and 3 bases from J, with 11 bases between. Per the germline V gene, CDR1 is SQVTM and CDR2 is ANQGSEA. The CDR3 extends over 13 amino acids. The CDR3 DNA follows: TGCAGCGTTTCTGGGGCTAACAATCAGCCCCAGCATTTT. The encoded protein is CSVSGANNQPQHF.

The DNA for the CDR3 is TGTGCCAGCAGTGAGCAGGTCCGGAATTCACCCCTCCACTTT. Translating it yields CASSEQVRNSPLHF. This sequence joins TRBV6-1 and TRBJ1-6; D gene ambiguous. Germline values: CDR1 MNHNS, CDR2 SASEGT. The CDR3 extends over 14 amino acids. V lost 3 bases and J 7 bases, leaving 10 bases between the germline ends.

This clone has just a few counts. CDR3 sequence reads: CASRGDSPAETQYF. Written as DNA, the CDR3 is TGCGCCAGCAGGGGGGACAGCCCGGCAGAGACCCAGTACTTC. The chain carries TRBV5-1 and TRBJ2-5, with TRBD1 identical over 7 bases. Germline assignment: CDR1 SGHRS and CDR2 YFSETQ. The CDR3 runs 14 residues. J lost 4 bases, V lost 5 bases, and 8 bases had no gene match.

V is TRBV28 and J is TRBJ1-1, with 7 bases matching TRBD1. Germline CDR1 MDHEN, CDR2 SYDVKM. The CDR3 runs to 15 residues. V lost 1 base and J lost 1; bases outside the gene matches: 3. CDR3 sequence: CASSLFTGANTEAFF. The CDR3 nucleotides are TGTGCCAGCAGTTTATTTACAGGGGCGAACACTGAAGCTTTCTTT.

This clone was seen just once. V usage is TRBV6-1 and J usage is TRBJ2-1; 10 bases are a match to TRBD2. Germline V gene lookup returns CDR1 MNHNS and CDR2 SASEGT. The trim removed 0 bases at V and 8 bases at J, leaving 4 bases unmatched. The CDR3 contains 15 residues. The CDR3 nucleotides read TGTGCCAGCAGTGAAGCTTGGCTAGCGGGAGATGAGCAGTTCTTC. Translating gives CASSEAWLAGDEQFF.

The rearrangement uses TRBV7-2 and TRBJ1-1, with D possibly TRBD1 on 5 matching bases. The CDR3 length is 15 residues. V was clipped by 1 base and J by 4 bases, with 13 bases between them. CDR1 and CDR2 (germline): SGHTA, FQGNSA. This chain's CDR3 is CASSLEAGYRTEAFF. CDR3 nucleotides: TGTGCCAGCAGCTTAGAGGCAGGGTATCGCACTGAAGCTTTCTTT.

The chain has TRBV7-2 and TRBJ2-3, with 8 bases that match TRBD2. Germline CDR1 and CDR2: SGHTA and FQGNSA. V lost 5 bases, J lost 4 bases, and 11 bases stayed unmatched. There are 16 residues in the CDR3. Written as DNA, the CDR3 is TGTGCCAGCAGCGATGGGGGTAGCGGGGCGGCAGATACGCAGTATTTT. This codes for CASSDGGSGAADTQYF.